The 8 T cell receptor beta chains reported below all come from one sample, sequenced in a study of cytomegalovirus exposure and HLA in healthy donors. Primers included in the PCR were 60 Vbeta and 13 Jbeta primers. The table came from immunoSEQ multiplex PCR; TCRdb's copy has only in-frame clones and leaves some out. This sample yields some 60,000 clones, of which 70% to 75% are seen a single time; 5% to 6.5% belongs to the top ten. Input material: PBMCs. The receptor set was obtained from a woman under 40 in good health and CMV-seronegative.

The V and J genes are TRBV30 and TRBJ1-2, with D possibly matching TRBD1 (5 bases). The CDR3 has 13 amino acids. Looked up from germline, CDR1 is GTSNPN and CDR2 is SVGIG (reference sequence). V was pared by 3 bases and J by 5 bases, with 13 bases between. CDR3 in DNA: TGTGCCTGGAGCGCACAGGAAGTTTATGGCTACACCTTC. Protein product: CAWSAQEVYGYTF.

This clone was recorded a few times. This sequence joins TRBV5-1 and TRBJ2-1; TRBD1 is a possible D gene (6 bases). The germline V gene has CDR1 SGHRS and CDR2 YFSETQ. Trimming took off 0 bases at V and 7 bases at J, with 11 bases between the two ends. CDR3 size: 14 residues. CDR3: CASSLELRGNEQFF. As DNA, the CDR3 is TGCGCCAGCAGCTTGGAGCTCAGGGGTAATGAGCAGTTCTTC.

This clone was seen a single time. The chain recombines TRBV21-1 with TRBJ2-3; the table's D call TRBD1 went unverified against the DNA. TRBV21-1 corresponds to a pseudogene. This CDR3 spans 13 amino acids. The CDR3 nucleotides read TGTGCCAGCAGCGGCCCAGGGGGAGATACGCAGTATTTT. It specifies CASSGPGGDTQYF.

The chain employs TRBV5-3 and TRBJ2-1, with a possible D match to TRBD2 (6 bases). TRBV5-3 is sorted into the ORF group, with uncertain function. This CDR3 contains 15 residues. V was clipped by 0 bases and J by 7 bases, with 14 bases between them. Written as DNA, the CDR3 is TGTGCCAGAAGCTTGGGGGGGACTCGGGGGAATGAGCAGTTCTTC. Translating gives CARSLGGTRGNEQFF.

This clone was seen a single time. This CDR3 reads CASSLGASGWGYEQYF. The CDR3 nucleotides read TGTGCCAGCAGTTTGGGTGCTAGCGGTTGGGGTTACGAGCAGTACTTC. The chain links TRBV27 to TRBJ2-7; 7 positions agree with TRBD2. The CDR3 loop spans 16 amino acids. With 3 bases clipped from V and 4 bases from J, the junction kept 12 bases outside the gene matches. The V gene's germline CDR1 is MNHEY and CDR2 SMNVEV (reference sequence).

V gene TRBV6-5 combines with J gene TRBJ2-1, with D possibly being TRBD1 (6 bases). CDR3 length equals 12 residues. Deletions cut 6 bases from V and 7 bases from J, with 10 bases between. The germline gives CDR1 MNHEY, CDR2 SVGAGI. The CDR3 reads CASRAGTNEQFF. In DNA form, the CDR3 reads TGTGCCAGCAGGGCAGGGACAAATGAGCAGTTCTTC.

The CDR3 loop is CASSLDSGNSGANVLTF. For the CDR3, the DNA is TGTGCCAGCAGCTTAGACTCGGGGAACTCTGGGGCCAACGTCCTGACTTTC. V and J are TRBV7-2 and TRBJ2-6, with TRBD2 as a possible D gene (5 bases). The CDR3 has 17 amino acids. Deletions cut 1 base from V and 0 bases from J, with 10 bases between. Per the germline V gene, CDR1 is SGHTA and CDR2 is FQGNSA.

This clone was seen only a few times. The chain joins TRBV15 to TRBJ2-1; TRBD2 is a possible D gene (5 bases). V was cut by 0 bases and J by 4 bases, with 13 bases left in between. Germline V gene data show CDR1 as LNHNV and CDR2 as YYDKDF (reference sequence). The CDR3 spans 16 residues. The CDR3 loop is CATSREAEAVYNEQFF. The CDR3 region has the DNA TGTGCCACCAGCAGAGAAGCAGAAGCGGTTTACAATGAGCAGTTCTTC.